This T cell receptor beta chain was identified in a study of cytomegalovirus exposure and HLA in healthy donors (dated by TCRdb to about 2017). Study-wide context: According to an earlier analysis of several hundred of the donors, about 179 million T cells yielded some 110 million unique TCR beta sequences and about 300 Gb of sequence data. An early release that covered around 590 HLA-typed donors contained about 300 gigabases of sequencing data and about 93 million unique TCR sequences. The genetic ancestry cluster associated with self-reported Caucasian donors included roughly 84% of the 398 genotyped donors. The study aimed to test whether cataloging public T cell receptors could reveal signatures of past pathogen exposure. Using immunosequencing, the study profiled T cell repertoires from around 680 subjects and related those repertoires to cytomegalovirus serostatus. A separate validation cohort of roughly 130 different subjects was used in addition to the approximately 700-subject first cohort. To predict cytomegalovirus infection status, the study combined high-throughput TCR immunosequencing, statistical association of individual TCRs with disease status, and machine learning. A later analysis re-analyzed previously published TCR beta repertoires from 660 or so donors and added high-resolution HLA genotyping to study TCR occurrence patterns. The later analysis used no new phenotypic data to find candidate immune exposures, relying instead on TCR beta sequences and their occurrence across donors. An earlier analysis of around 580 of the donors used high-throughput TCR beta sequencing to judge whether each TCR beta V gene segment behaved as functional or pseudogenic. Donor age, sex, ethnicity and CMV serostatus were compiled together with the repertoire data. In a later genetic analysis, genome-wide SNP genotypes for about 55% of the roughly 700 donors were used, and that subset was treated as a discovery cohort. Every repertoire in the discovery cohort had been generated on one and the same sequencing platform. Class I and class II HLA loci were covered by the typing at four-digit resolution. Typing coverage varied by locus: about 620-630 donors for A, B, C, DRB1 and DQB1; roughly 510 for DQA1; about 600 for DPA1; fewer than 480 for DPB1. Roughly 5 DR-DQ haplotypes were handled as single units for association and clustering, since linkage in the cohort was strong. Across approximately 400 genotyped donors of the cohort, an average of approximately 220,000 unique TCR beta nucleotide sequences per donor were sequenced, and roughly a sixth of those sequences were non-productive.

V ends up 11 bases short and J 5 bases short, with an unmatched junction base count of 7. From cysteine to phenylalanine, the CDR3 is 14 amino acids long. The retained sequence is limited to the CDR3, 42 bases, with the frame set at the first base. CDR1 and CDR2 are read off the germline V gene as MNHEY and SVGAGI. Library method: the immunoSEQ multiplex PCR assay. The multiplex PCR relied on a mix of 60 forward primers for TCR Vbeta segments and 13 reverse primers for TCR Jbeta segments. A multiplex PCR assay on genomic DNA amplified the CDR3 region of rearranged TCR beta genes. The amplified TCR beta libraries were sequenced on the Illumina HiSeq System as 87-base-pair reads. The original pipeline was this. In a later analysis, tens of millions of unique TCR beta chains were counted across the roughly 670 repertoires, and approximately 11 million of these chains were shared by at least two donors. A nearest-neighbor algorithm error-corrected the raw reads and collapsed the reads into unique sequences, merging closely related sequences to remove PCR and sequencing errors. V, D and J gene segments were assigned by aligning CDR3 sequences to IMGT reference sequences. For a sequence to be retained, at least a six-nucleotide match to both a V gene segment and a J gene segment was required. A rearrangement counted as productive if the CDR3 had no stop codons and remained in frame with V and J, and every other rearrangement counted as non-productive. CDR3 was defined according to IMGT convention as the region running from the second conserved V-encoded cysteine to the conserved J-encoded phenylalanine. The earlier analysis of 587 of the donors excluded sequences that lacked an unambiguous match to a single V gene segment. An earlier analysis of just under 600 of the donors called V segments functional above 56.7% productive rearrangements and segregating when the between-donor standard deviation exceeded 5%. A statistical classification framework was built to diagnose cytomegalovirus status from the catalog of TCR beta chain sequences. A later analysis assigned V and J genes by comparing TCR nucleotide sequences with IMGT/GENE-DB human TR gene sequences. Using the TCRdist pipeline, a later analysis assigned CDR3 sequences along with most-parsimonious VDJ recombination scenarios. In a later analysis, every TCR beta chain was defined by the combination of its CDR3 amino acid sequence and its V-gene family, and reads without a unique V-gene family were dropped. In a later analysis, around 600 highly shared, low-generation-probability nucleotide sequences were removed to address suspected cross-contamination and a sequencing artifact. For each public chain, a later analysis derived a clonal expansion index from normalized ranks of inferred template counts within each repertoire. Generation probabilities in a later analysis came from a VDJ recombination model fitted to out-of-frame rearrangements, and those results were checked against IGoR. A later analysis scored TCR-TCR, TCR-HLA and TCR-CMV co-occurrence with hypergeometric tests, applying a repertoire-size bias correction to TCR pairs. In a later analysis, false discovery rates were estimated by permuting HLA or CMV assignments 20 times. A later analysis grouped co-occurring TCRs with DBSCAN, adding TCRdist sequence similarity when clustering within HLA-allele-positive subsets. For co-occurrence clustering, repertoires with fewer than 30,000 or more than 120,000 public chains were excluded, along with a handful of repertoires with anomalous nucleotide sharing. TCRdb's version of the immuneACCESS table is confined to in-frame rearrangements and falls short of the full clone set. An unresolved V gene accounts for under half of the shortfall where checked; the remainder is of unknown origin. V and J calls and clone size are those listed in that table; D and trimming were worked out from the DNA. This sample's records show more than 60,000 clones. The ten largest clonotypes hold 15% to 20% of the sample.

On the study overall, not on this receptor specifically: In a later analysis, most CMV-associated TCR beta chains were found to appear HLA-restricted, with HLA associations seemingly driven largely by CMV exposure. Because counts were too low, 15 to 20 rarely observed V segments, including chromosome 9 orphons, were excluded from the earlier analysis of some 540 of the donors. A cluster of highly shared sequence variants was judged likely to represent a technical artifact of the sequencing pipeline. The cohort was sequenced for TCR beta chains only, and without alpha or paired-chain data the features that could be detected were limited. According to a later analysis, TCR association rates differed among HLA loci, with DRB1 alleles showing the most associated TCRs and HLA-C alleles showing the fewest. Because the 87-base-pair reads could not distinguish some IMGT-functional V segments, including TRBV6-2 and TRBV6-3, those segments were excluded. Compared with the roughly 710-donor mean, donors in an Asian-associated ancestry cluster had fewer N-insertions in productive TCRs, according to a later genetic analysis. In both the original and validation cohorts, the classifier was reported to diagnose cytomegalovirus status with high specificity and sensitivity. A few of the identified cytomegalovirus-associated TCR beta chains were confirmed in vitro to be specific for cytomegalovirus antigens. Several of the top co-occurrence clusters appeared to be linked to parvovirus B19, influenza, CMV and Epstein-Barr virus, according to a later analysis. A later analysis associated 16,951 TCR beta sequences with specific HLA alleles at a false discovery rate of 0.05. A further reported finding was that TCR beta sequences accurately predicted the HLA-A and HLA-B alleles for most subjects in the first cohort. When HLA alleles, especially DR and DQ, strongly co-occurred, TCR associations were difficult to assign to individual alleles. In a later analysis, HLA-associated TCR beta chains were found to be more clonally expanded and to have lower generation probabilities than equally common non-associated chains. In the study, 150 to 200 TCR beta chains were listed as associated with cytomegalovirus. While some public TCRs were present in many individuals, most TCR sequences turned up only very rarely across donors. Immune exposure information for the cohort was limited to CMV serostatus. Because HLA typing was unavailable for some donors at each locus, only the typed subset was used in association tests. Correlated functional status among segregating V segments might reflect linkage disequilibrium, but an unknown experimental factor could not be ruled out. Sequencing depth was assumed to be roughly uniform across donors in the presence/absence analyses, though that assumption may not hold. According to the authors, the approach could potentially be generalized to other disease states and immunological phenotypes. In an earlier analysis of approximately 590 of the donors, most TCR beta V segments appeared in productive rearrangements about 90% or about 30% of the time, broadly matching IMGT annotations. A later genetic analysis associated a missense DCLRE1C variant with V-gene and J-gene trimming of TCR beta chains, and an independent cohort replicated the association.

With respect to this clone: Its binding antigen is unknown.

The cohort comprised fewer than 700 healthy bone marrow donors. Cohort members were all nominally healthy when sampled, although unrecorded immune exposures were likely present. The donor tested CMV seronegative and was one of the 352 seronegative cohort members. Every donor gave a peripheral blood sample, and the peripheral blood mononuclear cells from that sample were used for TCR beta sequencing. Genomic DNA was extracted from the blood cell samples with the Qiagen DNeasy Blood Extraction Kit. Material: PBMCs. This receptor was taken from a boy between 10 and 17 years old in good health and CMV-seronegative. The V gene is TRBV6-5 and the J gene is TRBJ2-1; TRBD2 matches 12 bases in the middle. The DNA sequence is TGTGCCGCTAAGACTAGCGGGGGAAACAATGAGCAGTTCTTC. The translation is CAAKTSGGNNEQFF.